Presented here are 22 T cell receptor beta chains from one specimen sequenced in a study of regulatory T cells in long-lasting Graves disease. Building of the TCR beta libraries involved iRepertoire HTBI primers and Arm-PCR of CDR3 regions. A single record per CDR3 protein comes from TCRdb applying MiXCR to the multiplex PCR reads. The data contain 450,000 to 700,000 distinct CDR3 sequences, roughly 13% of them singletons. Time point indicated: newly diagnosed GD, antithyroid drugs for less than 3 months. PBMC-extracted RNA yielded the TCR library. This sample was shared with a second study, whose subject was T cells in Graves' hyperthyroidism and ophthalmopathy.

The material was peripheral blood mononuclear cells (PBMCs), obtained at new diagnosis, from a patient treated with antithyroid drugs. The origin of the receptors is a man aged 25 to 40 with Graves disease.

In its sample, this clonotype was seen many times. This chain connects TRBV9 to TRBJ2-7; D call uncertain. The CDR3 is 14 residues long. Germline-derived CDR1 and CDR2 are SGDLS and YYNGEE. Trimming shortened V by 0 bases and J by 1 base, and 8 bases separated the two germline ends. DNA of the CDR3: TGTGCCAGCAGCGTAGGGCTGCTATCCTACGAGCAGTACTTC. It codes for CASSVGLLSYEQYF.

This clonotype was counted many times. The V gene is TRBV27, the J gene TRBJ1-5, with D perhaps matching TRBD1 (5 bases). This CDR3 region has 15 residues. The ends were cut back, 2 bases at V and 3 bases at J, with 11 bases in the middle. Germline CDR1 and CDR2: MNHEY and SMNVEV (reference sequence). The CDR3 DNA follows: TGTGCCAGCAGTTTAAGACGGGGCCCCAATCAGCCCCAGCATTTT. It specifies CASSLRRGPNQPQHF.

This clonotype was detected a few times. In nucleotides, the CDR3 is TGTGCCTGGAGCCTAGCAGATGAAAAACTGTTTTTT. Protein: CAWSLADEKLFF. The rearrangement joins TRBV30 to TRBJ1-4; D gene ambiguous. This CDR3 has 12 amino acids. Per germline, CDR1 GTSNPN and CDR2 SVGIG (reference sequence). The V gene lost 3 bases and the J gene lost 6 bases, with 8 bases spanning the gap.

In this sample, this clonotype turned up many times. The rearrangement joins TRBV15 to TRBJ1-1; no firm D call. The CDR3 runs 14 residues. In germline, CDR1 is LNHNV, CDR2 YYDKDF (reference sequence). Trimming took off 5 bases at V and 4 bases at J, with 14 bases between the two ends. CDR3 loop: CATSPGGFVTEAFF. In nucleotides, the CDR3 is TGTGCCACCAGCCCCGGCGGGTTCGTCACTGAAGCTTTCTTT.

In its sample, this clonotype was seen many times. This chain connects TRBV6-2 or TRBV6-3 to TRBJ1-5; D gene uncertain. CDR1 and CDR2 from the germline V gene are MNHEY and SVGEGT. This CDR3 is 16 amino acids long. Trimming left V 8 bases short and J 4 bases short, with 21 bases between. The CDR3 protein is CASAAWEYLINQPQHF. The CDR3 DNA is TGTGCCAGCGCCGCTTGGGAGTATTTAATTAATCAGCCCCAGCATTTT.

Only a few counts were recorded for this clonotype. This could be a read error, since a much larger clone is one nucleotide away. This chain connects TRBV27 to TRBJ2-7; TRBD2 aligns across 10 bases. CDR1 MNHEY and CDR2 SMNVEV come from the germline V gene (reference sequence). V gave up 8 bases and J gave up 2 bases; unmatched junction bases: 12. The CDR3 runs to 16 residues. CDR3 nucleotide sequence: TGTGCCAGCGGTGCCCCCGGACTAGCGGCCCCCTACGAGCAGTACTTC. Translating it yields CASGAPGLAAPYEQYF.

In this sample, this clonotype turned up many times. The chain employs TRBV12-3 or TRBV12-4 and TRBJ2-1; 10 nucleotides align to TRBD2. The CDR3 extends over 14 amino acids. Trimming removed 6 bases from V and 3 bases from J; junction bases left unmatched: 2. CDR3 in amino acids: CASSWTSGYNEQFF. The CDR3 coding sequence is TGTGCCAGCAGCTGGACTAGCGGCTACAATGAGCAGTTCTTC.

The chain recombines TRBV28 with TRBJ2-7; TRBD2 aligns across 11 bases. This CDR3 has 16 amino acids. V dropped 10 bases and J dropped 2; count of bases not matched to a gene: 13. From germline, CDR1 is MDHEN and CDR2 SYDVKM. Here the CDR3 DNA reads TGTGCCATACCCAGCCCTAGCGGGAGGTGGACCTACGAGCAGTACTTC. This encodes CAIPSPSGRWTYEQYF.

This clonotype showed up just a few times. The rearrangement uses TRBV5-1 and TRBJ2-5; D possibly matches TRBD1 or TRBD2 (5 bases each). This CDR3 region has 15 residues. Trimming removed 0 bases from V and 9 bases from J, with 18 bases in between. Germline loops: CDR1 SGHRS, CDR2 YFSETQ. CDR3 region: CASSLEGGPGTAQYF. The CDR3 bases are TGCGCCAGCAGCTTGGAAGGTGGGCCCGGGACGGCCCAGTACTTC.

This clonotype was observed at least ten times. This rearrangement joins TRBV7-8 to TRBJ2-1, with 7 bases matching TRBD2. Trimming at V came to 5 bases and at J to 8 bases, leaving 15 bases not matched to a gene. The CDR3 length is 16 residues. CDR1 and CDR2 (germline): SGHVS, FQNEAQ. The DNA of the CDR3 is TGTGCCAGCAGCCGTCTCGGGCGACTAGCCAAGGATGAGCAGTTCTTC. Its protein product is CASSRLGRLAKDEQFF.

Note on this clonotype: At one boundary the junction diverges from the germline segment, which might be a read error. This rearrangement joins TRBV7-2 to TRBJ2-7, with 9 bases lining up with TRBD1. This CDR3 comprises 12 residues. Looked up from germline, CDR1 is SGHTA and CDR2 is FQGNSA. CDR3 protein: CASSLIRDRVSF. CDR3 bases: TGTGCCAGCAGCTTGATCCGGGACAGGGTCTCCTTC.

This clonotype was seen a handful of times. This chain connects TRBV5-1 to TRBJ2-2; D possibly corresponds to TRBD2 (6 bases). CDR1 SGHRS and CDR2 YFSETQ come from the germline V gene. This CDR3 has 15 residues. V lost 2 bases and J lost 7, with 15 bases in between. The CDR3 spells CASSLLAEPRGELFF. The CDR3, as DNA: TGCGCCAGCAGCTTATTAGCGGAACCCCGCGGGGAGCTGTTTTTT.

V usage is TRBV19 and J usage is TRBJ2-1, with D tentatively TRBD1 or TRBD2 (5 bases each). The ends were cut back, 0 bases at V and 8 bases at J, with 11 bases in the middle. Germline lookup yields CDR1 LNHDA and CDR2 SQIVND (reference sequence). The length of the CDR3 is 14 residues. The CDR3: CASSIDRQRDEQFF. DNA for the CDR3: TGTGCCAGTAGTATAGACAGACAGAGGGATGAGCAGTTCTTC.

The rearrangement uses TRBV20-1 and TRBJ2-3, with 9 bases lining up with TRBD2. Trimming at V came to 3 bases and at J to 0 bases, leaving 7 bases not matched to a gene. This CDR3 comprises 16 residues. CDR1 is DFQATT, CDR2 SNEGSKA, per germline (reference sequence). The CDR3 bases are TGCAGTGCTAGGGAAACTAGCGGGTCTAGCACAGATACGCAGTATTTT. Translation: CSARETSGSSTDTQYF.

This clonotype was observed a few times. This chain joins TRBV5-4 and TRBJ1-1; D possibly corresponds to TRBD1 (5 bases). This CDR3 contains 14 residues. CDR1 is SGHNT, CDR2 YYREEE, per germline (reference sequence). The V end was cut by 4 bases, the J end by 3 bases, with 13 bases between. CDR3 loop: CASSGAREDTEAFF. DNA for the CDR3: TGTGCCAGCAGCGGTGCCAGGGAGGACACTGAAGCTTTCTTT.

This clonotype occurred a few times. The chain links TRBV24-1 to TRBJ2-5; no clear D gene. The length of the CDR3 is 19 residues. V was cut by 0 bases and J by 5 bases, with 24 bases left in between. Germline loops: CDR1 KGHDR, CDR2 SFDVKD. CDR3 in amino acids: CATSDLDATEYSKGETQYF. CDR3 DNA: TGTGCCACCAGTGATTTGGACGCGACGGAGTACTCGAAAGGGGAGACCCAGTACTTC.

This clonotype was counted ten times or more. The chain couples TRBV2 to TRBJ2-6; no clear D gene. Germline CDR1 reads SNHLY; CDR2 reads FYNNEI. CDR3 size: 12 residues. V was pared by 6 bases and J by 7 bases, with 7 bases between. CDR3 DNA: TGTGCCAGCAGGTTTGGAGCCAACGTCCTGACTTTC. Translation: CASRFGANVLTF.

In the case of this clonotype: One end of the junction fails to match germline, which may point to a read error. The CDR3 nucleotides read TGCGCCAGCAGCCAACGACAGGCAGGGAACACTAAAGCTTTCTTT. Protein sequence: CASSQRQAGNTKAFF. The chain combines TRBV4-1 with TRBJ1-1; TRBD1 might be the D (6 bases). CDR1 and CDR2 from the germline V gene are MGHRA and YSYEKL. The CDR3 has 15 residues.

This clonotype was seen only a few times. This chain connects TRBV5-1 to TRBJ2-1; D is possibly TRBD1 or TRBD2 (5 bases each). The CDR3 covers 16 residues. CDR1 and CDR2 (germline): SGHRS, YFSETQ. The V and J ends lost 0 bases and 12 bases respectively, with 22 bases between them. The CDR3 loop is CASSLERGRGSFGQFF. The CDR3 coding sequence is TGCGCCAGCAGCTTGGAGAGGGGAAGAGGTAGTTTCGGGCAGTTCTTC. Looking up the rest from reference TRBV5-1 and TRBJ2-1 gives the full variable domain: KAGVTQTPRYLIKTRGQQVTLSCSPISGHRSVSWYQQTPGQGLQFLFEYFSETQRNKGNFPGRFSGRQFSNSRSEMNVSTLELGDSALYLCASSLERGRGSFGQFFGPGTRLTVL.

This clonotype was seen repeatedly, ten times or more. This chain links TRBV28 with TRBJ2-7; 10 bases fit TRBD2. The CDR3 runs 14 residues. The germline gives CDR1 MDHEN, CDR2 SYDVKM. J lost 9 bases, V lost 4 bases, and 9 bases had no gene match. Here the CDR3 DNA reads TGTGCCAGCAGTTCCGGGACTAGCGCGCCCGGGCAGTACTTC. Residues: CASSSGTSAPGQYF.

The sample holds many counts of this clonotype. The chain recombines TRBV29-1 with TRBJ1-1; D unclear. Between the trimmed V and J ends, which lost 4 bases and 4 bases, there was a span of 10 bases. CDR1 SQVTM and CDR2 ANQGSEA come from the germline V gene. The CDR3 spans 12 residues. As DNA, the CDR3 is TGCAGCGTTGGAGGTGGTGTCACTGAAGCTTTCTTT. It translates to CSVGGGVTEAFF. Full variable domain (remainder filled in from reference TRBV29-1 and TRBJ1-1): SAVISQKPSRDICQRGTSLTIQCQVDSQVTMMFWYRQQPGQSLTLIATANQGSEATYESGFVIDKFPISRPNLTFSTLTVSNMSPEDSSIYLCSVGGGVTEAFFGQGTRLTVV.

Many counts were recorded for this clonotype. The chain recombines TRBV18 with TRBJ1-1; 7 nucleotides align to TRBD1. The CDR3 loop spans 14 amino acids. CDR1 and CDR2 from the germline V gene are KGHSH and LQKENI. The V and J ends lost 3 bases and 8 bases, in that order; junction bases with no gene match: 9. In DNA, the CDR3 is TGTGCCAGCTCACCTCAGGGGGAAGGTCGGGAAGCTTTCTTT. This gives the protein CASSPQGEGREAFF. Based on the CDR3 plus reference TRBV18 and TRBJ1-1, the full variable domain is NAGVMQNPRHLVRRRGQEARLRCSPMKGHSHVYWYRQLPEEGLKFMVYLQKENIIDESGMPKERFSAEFPKEGPSILRIQQVVRGDSAAYFCASSPQGEGREAFFGQGTRLTVV.